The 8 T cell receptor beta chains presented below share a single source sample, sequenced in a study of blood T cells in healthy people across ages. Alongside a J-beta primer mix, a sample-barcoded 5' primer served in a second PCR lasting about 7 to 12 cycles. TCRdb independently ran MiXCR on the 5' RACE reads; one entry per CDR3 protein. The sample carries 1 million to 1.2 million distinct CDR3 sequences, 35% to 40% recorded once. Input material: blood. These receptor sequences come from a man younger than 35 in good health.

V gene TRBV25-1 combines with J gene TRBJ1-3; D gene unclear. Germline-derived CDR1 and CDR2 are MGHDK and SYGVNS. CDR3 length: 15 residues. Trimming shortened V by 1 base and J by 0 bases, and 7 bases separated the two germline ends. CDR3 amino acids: CASSESAGSGNTIYF. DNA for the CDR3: TGTGCCAGCAGTGAATCGGCCGGCTCTGGAAACACCATATATTTT.

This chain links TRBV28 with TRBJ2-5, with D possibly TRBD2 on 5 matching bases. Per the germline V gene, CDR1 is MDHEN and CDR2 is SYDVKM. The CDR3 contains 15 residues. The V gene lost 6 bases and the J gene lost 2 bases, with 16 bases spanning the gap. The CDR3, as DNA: TGTGCCAGCAGGGGAGCAGGAGAAAATCAAGAGACCCAGTACTTC. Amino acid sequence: CASRGAGENQETQYF.

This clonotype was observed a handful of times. CDR3 amino acids: CASSYSIYTGELFF. In DNA, the CDR3 is TGTGCCAGCAGTTACTCGATCTACACCGGGGAGCTGTTTTTT. The chain uses TRBV6-6 and TRBJ2-2, with D hard to call. Germline V gives CDR1 MNHNY, CDR2 SVGAGI (reference sequence). V was pared by 0 bases and J by 3 bases, with 5 bases between. This CDR3 region has 14 residues.

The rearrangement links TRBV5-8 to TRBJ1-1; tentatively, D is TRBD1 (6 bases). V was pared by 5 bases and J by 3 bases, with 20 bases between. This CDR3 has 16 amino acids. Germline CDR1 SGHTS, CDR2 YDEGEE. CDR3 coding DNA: TGTGCCAGCAGGACCCCAGGGGTCGCGGGGGACACTGAAGCTTTCTTT. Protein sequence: CASRTPGVAGDTEAFF.

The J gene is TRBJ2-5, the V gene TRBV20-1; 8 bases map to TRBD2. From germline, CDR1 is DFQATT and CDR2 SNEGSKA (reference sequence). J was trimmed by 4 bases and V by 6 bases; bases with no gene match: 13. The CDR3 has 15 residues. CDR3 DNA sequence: TGCAGTGCCAGCGGGGCTAGCGGGTTCGTAGAGACCCAGTACTTC. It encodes CSASGASGFVETQYF.

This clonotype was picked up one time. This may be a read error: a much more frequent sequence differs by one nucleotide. CDR3 nucleotide sequence: TGTGCCAGCAGTTTTGAAGGACAGCTTTATGGCTACACCTTC. Protein sequence: CASSFEGQLYGYTF. The rearrangement uses TRBV12-3 or TRBV12-4 and TRBJ1-2, with D perhaps TRBD1 (6 bases). CDR3 size: 14 residues. V lost 3 bases and J lost 5, with 13 bases in between.

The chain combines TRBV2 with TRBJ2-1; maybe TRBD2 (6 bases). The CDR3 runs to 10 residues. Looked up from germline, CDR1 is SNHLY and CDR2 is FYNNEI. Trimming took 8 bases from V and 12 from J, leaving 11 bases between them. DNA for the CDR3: TGTGCCAGCGGAGGGAGTGTGCAGTTCTTC. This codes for CASGGSVQFF.

In DNA form, the CDR3 reads TGTGCCAGCAGCCCGCCGAGGGCGGCTAATGAAAAACTGTTTTTT. Translation: CASSPPRAANEKLFF. The chain recombines TRBV7-9 with TRBJ1-4, with unresolved D. CDR3 length: 15 amino acids. From germline, CDR1 is SEHNR and CDR2 FQNEAQ (reference sequence). Trimming removed 5 bases at V and 3 bases at J, with 13 bases between.